This T cell receptor beta chain appears in the sequencing data of a study of blood T cell repertoires in COVID-19. Study as a whole: Material from acute and convalescent COVID-19 was sourced from the United States, Italy and Spain. T cells, B-cell-depleted T cells, or PBMCs supplied cDNA or gDNA.

Study processing details: Reference gene primer amplification gave nucleated cell count estimates. The table came from immunoSEQ multiplex PCR; TCRdb's copy has only in-frame clones and leaves some out. V, J and clone size derive from that table, while D and trimming were established from the DNA sequence. In the table there are about 170,000 clones, over 85% of which are singletons. V lost 1 base, J lost 3 bases, and 4 bases lay in between. Germline CDR1 is SEHNR and CDR2 is FQNEAQ (reference sequence). The CDR3 has 13 residues. The sequencing sample was made of peripheral blood. The V call is TRBV7-9, the J call TRBJ1-5; D is unresolved. This TCR was sampled from a woman between 45 and 65 years old with acute or convalescent COVID-19. The CDR3 protein is CASSLGNNQPQHF. The CDR3, as DNA: TGTGCCAGCAGCTTAGGTAACAATCAGCCCCAGCATTTT.